The 12 T cell receptor beta chains in this list originate from one sample, sequenced in a study of cytomegalovirus exposure and HLA in healthy donors. This PCR relied on a set of 60 Vbeta primers and 13 Jbeta primers. The protocol was immunoSEQ multiplex PCR, while the TCRdb copy is restricted to in-frame clones and leaves out a portion. The sample holds 100,000 to 120,000 clones; around 75% are singletons and the top ten take about 6.9%. The sequenced sample consisted of PBMCs. Every receptor here comes from a man aged 25-45 years in good health and CMV-seropositive.

The chain uses TRBV9 and TRBJ2-6; D possibly corresponds to TRBD1 (5 bases). The CDR3 runs to 18 residues. The germline V and J ends were trimmed by 1 base and 0 bases, with 14 bases remaining between them. The germline gives CDR1 SGDLS, CDR2 YYNGEE. The CDR3 DNA is TGTGCCAGCAGCGTATCTGACAGACCCTACTCTGGGGCCAACGTCCTGACTTTC. Residues: CASSVSDRPYSGANVLTF.

The chain links TRBV7-3 to TRBJ2-2; TRBD1 aligns across 11 bases. The CDR3 covers 15 residues. After removal of 5 bases from V and 10 bases from J, the junction contained 9 bases not matched to a gene. Germline V gives CDR1 SGHTA, CDR2 FQGTGA. Here the CDR3 reads CASSPGTGGAEELFF. The CDR3 DNA reads TGTGCCAGCAGCCCCGGGACAGGGGGGGCCGAGGAGCTGTTTTTT.

In nucleotides, the CDR3 is TGCGCCAGCAGGAGACAGGGGACGAACGAGCAGTACTTC. Translated: CASRRQGTNEQYF. The J gene is TRBJ2-7, the V gene TRBV10-2, with 8 bases fitting TRBD1. The germline CDR1 and CDR2 sequences are WSHSY and SAAADI. The CDR3 runs to 13 residues. The V segment lost 6 bases and the J segment 5 bases; nucleotides outside the gene matches: 6.

V is TRBV7-6 and J is TRBJ2-5; D is ambiguous. V was pared by 1 base and J by 0 bases, with 9 bases between. Germline V lookup: CDR1 SGHVS, CDR2 FNYEAQ. The CDR3 runs to 15 residues. The CDR3 DNA reads as TGTGCCAGCAGCTTAGACAGCTACTACCAAGAGACCCAGTACTTC. Translation gives CASSLDSYYQETQYF.

The rearrangement joins TRBV2 to TRBJ1-6; TRBD1 aligns across 8 bases. This CDR3 is 14 amino acids long. V gave up 7 bases and J gave up 7 bases; unmatched junction bases: 6. Germline assignment: CDR1 SNHLY and CDR2 FYNNEI. The CDR3 bases are TGTGCCAGCAACCAGGGGGCAGGGAATTCACCCCTCCACTTT. Translating gives CASNQGAGNSPLHF.

The CDR3 sequence: CASKLRGPSTELFF. The CDR3 DNA sequence: TGCGCCAGCAAGCTGAGGGGGCCCTCGACGGAGTTGTTCTTC. This chain links TRBV4-3 with TRBJ2-1, with 7 bases fitting TRBD1. V trimming: 7 bases; J trimming: 15 bases; junction bases outside the gene matches: 18. The CDR3 has 14 amino acids. The germline gives CDR1 LGHNA, CDR2 YSLEER.

The chain employs TRBV4-1 and TRBJ2-1; a possible D gene is TRBD2 (7 bases). V was shortened by 4 bases and J by 5 bases, with 21 bases between the two germline ends. Per the germline V gene, CDR1 is MGHRA and CDR2 is YSYEKL. CDR3 length: 17 residues. This CDR3 is CASSLPWGGGGNNEQFF. CDR3 DNA sequence: TGCGCCAGCAGCCTCCCCTGGGGCGGGGGCGGGAACAATGAGCAGTTCTTC.

The V gene is TRBV11-2, the J gene TRBJ2-2; TRBD1 might be the D (6 bases). V gave up 1 base and J gave up 4 bases, with 13 bases separating them. In germline, CDR1 is SGHAT, CDR2 FQNNGV. The CDR3 sequence is 16 residues long. The CDR3 sequence is CASSLGRGSGTGELFF. In nucleotides, the CDR3 is TGTGCCAGCAGCTTAGGCAGGGGAAGTGGCACCGGGGAGCTGTTTTTT.

CDR3 sequence (DNA): TGTGCCAGCAGCTTGGCCCCAGGGCACGGGGCCAACGTCCTGACTTTC. The encoded protein is CASSLAPGHGANVLTF. The chain combines TRBV5-5 with TRBJ2-6, with a weak D call TRBD1 (5 bases). Trimming removed 0 bases from V and 4 bases from J, with 11 bases in between. The CDR3 runs 16 residues. Germline V lookup: CDR1 SGHKS, CDR2 YYEKEE (reference sequence).

This clone was seen a handful of times. This rearrangement joins TRBV5-4 to TRBJ2-3; D gene uncertain. The CDR3 runs 14 residues. Per the germline V gene, CDR1 is SGHNT and CDR2 is YYREEE (reference sequence). The V gene lost 3 bases and the J gene lost 2 bases, with 10 bases spanning the gap. The CDR3 nucleotides are TGTGCCAGCAGCTCTCTCACAGACACAGATACGCAGTATTTT. Translation gives CASSSLTDTDTQYF.

This clone was recorded only once. The chain is built from TRBV16 and TRBJ1-2, with 8 bases identical to TRBD1. The trim removed 4 bases at V and 5 bases at J, leaving 9 bases unmatched. There are 15 residues in the CDR3. CDR1 and CDR2 from the germline V gene are KGHSY and FQNENV. CDR3 amino acids: CASSLLGQGSYGYTF. In DNA, the CDR3 is TGTGCCAGCAGCCTCCTAGGACAGGGTTCGTATGGCTACACCTTC.

The J gene is TRBJ2-3, the V gene TRBV7-8; 7 bases line up with TRBD2. Per germline, CDR1 SGHVS and CDR2 FQNEAQ. Trimming at V came to 5 bases and at J to 2 bases, leaving 7 bases not matched to a gene. This CDR3 is built from 15 residues. The CDR3 DNA is TGTGCCAGCAGCGTCGAACGGGGGGTCACAGATACGCAGTATTTT. This sequence encodes CASSVERGVTDTQYF.